These T cell receptor beta chains were read from a single sample in a study of vaccination and CD4 T cells after COVID-19. TCRdb re-called the PCR reads through MiXCR, storing one row per CDR3 protein. The table has over 8,500 distinct CDR3 sequences, 25% to 30% seen once; the top ten hold about an eighth. Antigens for these TCRs are unknown. Sequenced sample: CD4+ T cells from blood, cultured in vitro. Receptor source: a human donor in good health. Each CDR3 is given with its conserved first and last residue. A D gene is named only where the DNA matches it firmly. Part of the rows lack a size; the others show once, few, many or a class for expanded clones.

TRBJ2-7,TRBD2,TRBV12-3/TRBV12-4,.,CASSLGDRLAVSSYEQYF,TGTGCCAGCAGTTTGGGAGATAGACTAGCGGTGAGCTCCTACGAGCAGTACTTC
TRBJ1-1,.,TRBV2,.,CASSPRTGRSTEAFF,TGTGCCAGCAGCCCGCGGACGGGAAGAAGCACTGAAGCTTTCTTT
TRBJ2-5,.,TRBV19,.,CASTTRVGAVETQYF,TGTGCCAGTACCACCCGGGTGGGGGCTGTAGAGACCCAGTACTTC
TRBJ2-1,TRBD2,TRBV7-3,.,CASSRTSGDNEQFF,TGTGCCAGCAGCCGGACTAGCGGAGACAATGAGCAGTTCTTC
TRBJ2-1,.,TRBV12-3/TRBV12-4,.,CASTPSRAYNNEQFF,TGTGCCAGCACCCCCTCTCGGGCCTATAACAATGAGCAGTTCTTC
TRBJ1-1,.,TRBV6-2/TRBV6-3,once,CASSSKDAAWDTEAFF,TGTGCCAGCAGTTCAAAGGACGCCGCATGGGACACTGAAGCTTTCTTT
TRBJ2-1,.,TRBV6-5,.,CASSYIRQSYNEQFF,TGTGCCAGCAGTTACATAAGACAATCCTACAATGAGCAGTTCTTC
TRBJ2-5,TRBD2,TRBV6-1,.,CASIHPGGLETQYF,TGTGCCAGCATCCACCCGGGGGGTTTGGAGACCCAGTACTTC
TRBJ1-2,TRBD1,TRBV5-4,few,CASSTPGQPYGYTF,TGTGCCAGCAGCACCCCGGGACAGCCCTATGGCTACACCTTC
TRBJ1-6,.,TRBV9,few,CASSVEDNSPLHF,TGTGCCAGCAGCGTAGAGGATAATTCACCCCTCCACTTT
TRBJ2-5,TRBD2,TRBV18,few,CASSNPGGETQYF,TGTGCCAGCTCCAACCCGGGAGGAGAGACCCAGTACTTC
TRBJ1-1,.,TRBV24-1,.,CATSDGADTEAFF,TGTGCCACCAGTGACGGGGCCGACACTGAAGCTTTCTTT
TRBJ1-1,.,TRBV9,once,CASSVGDMLNTEAFF,TGTGCCAGCAGCGTAGGGGACATGCTGAACACTGAAGCTTTCTTT
TRBJ2-1,.,TRBV7-7,large,CASSPRFDYNEQFF,TGTGCTAGCAGCCCGAGGTTCGATTACAATGAGCAGTTCTTC
TRBJ2-7,TRBD2,TRBV6-1,few,CASSGTSGRARYEQYF,TGTGCCAGCAGTGGGACTAGCGGGAGGGCCCGCTACGAGCAGTACTTC
TRBJ1-2,.,TRBV29-1,.,CSVEDRGSGVGYTF,TGCAGCGTTGAAGATCGAGGTAGCGGGGTTGGCTACACCTTC
TRBJ2-7,.,TRBV7-2,.,CASSLRSGYEQYF,TGTGCCAGCAGCTTGAGGTCAGGCTACGAGCAGTACTTC
TRBJ1-5,.,TRBV20-1,few,CSAIRGLEPQHF,TGCAGTGCAATTAGGGGATTAGAGCCCCAGCATTTT
TRBJ2-2,TRBD2,TRBV7-9,few,CASSATSGYTGELFF,TGTGCCAGCAGCGCCACTAGCGGGTACACCGGGGAGCTGTTTTTT
TRBJ2-7,.,TRBV10-3,.,CAISELAGVGEQYF,TGTGCCATCAGTGAGTTGGCAGGGGTTGGTGAGCAGTACTTC
TRBJ2-7,.,TRBV5-1,.,CASSLDRRYEQYF,TGCGCCAGCAGCTTGGACAGACGCTACGAGCAGTACTTC
TRBJ2-7,.,TRBV28,.,CASLTGPQSSYEQYF,TGTGCCAGTTTAACCGGGCCCCAGAGCTCCTACGAGCAGTACTTC
TRBJ2-7,TRBD2,TRBV7-9,.,CASSLYAGAVLNEQYF,TGTGCCAGCAGCTTATATGCGGGAGCGGTCTTGAACGAGCAGTACTTC
TRBJ2-7,.,TRBV28,.,CASRGHVGYEQYF,TGTGCCAGCAGGGGACACGTAGGCTACGAGCAGTACTTC
TRBJ1-2,TRBD1,TRBV15,few,CATSSVDRLDGYTF,TGTGCCACCAGCAGCGTGGACAGGCTGGATGGCTACACCTTC
TRBJ2-3,TRBD2,TRBV6-1,once,CATQGLAGGGDTQYF,TGTGCCACACAGGGACTAGCGGGAGGTGGAGATACGCAGTATTTT
TRBJ1-2,.,TRBV5-1,once,CASQERQDGLYTF,TGCGCCAGCCAGGAGAGACAGGATGGGCTCTACACCTTC
TRBJ2-7,.,TRBV6-2/TRBV6-3,few,CASSYSTDLASYEQYF,TGTGCCAGCAGTTACTCGACCGACCTAGCTTCCTACGAGCAGTACTTC
TRBJ1-2,.,TRBV14,.,CASSQDSTGHGYTF,TGTGCCAGCAGCCAAGATAGTACGGGTCATGGCTACACCTTC